Sequencing of this T cell receptor (beta chain) was carried out in a study of graft-versus-host responses after intestinal transplantation. Whole-study findings and limits: Present in recipient marrow, GvH clones included some that appeared first in ileum or blood. Peak circulating GvH clone levels were associated with early post-transplant HvG declines.

About this clone: Its antigen is not identified.

Per germline, CDR1 MDHEN and CDR2 SYDVKM. Trimming shortened V by 3 bases and J by 3 bases, and 6 bases separated the two germline ends. This CDR3 region has 12 residues. Sequencing used immunoSEQ multiplex PCR; TCRdb keeps in-frame clones, though not all of them. The sample records approximately 60,000 clones, about nine tenths being singletons. Graft tissue processing released intraepithelial and lamina propria lymphocytes. The chain links TRBV28 to TRBJ2-7; no clear D. Sequencing was performed on ileum tissue, taken roughly 54 weeks after transplant. The TCR sequence derives from a human patient who received an intestinal transplant, so some T cells may come from the graft donor. CDR3 nucleotides: TGTGCCAGCAGTTTGGCGGTCTACGAGCAGTACTTC. Its translation: CASSLAVYEQYF.